This T cell receptor beta chain was captured by sequencing in a study of identical twins. Study-level results: Not following the same donors, the study drew its conclusions from cross-sectional statistical analysis.

This clonotype was detected only a few times. The antigen is undetermined. TCRdb processed the 5' RACE reads anew with MiXCR; each CDR3 protein has one entry. The sample contains 550,000 to 700,000 distinct CDR3 sequences, 9% to 10% of which appear only once. Germline assignment: CDR1 SNHLY and CDR2 FYNNEI. The CDR3 contains 13 residues. V shed 8 bases and J shed 5 bases, with 13 bases lying between them. In addition, the sample was reused for a study of yellow fever vaccine responses in identical twins.

Sequencing was performed on PBMCs. The V and J genes are TRBV2 and TRBJ1-5; a weak D match, TRBD1 (6 bases). The source is a woman aged 18-29 years in good health. The CDR3, as DNA: TGTGCCAGCGACCGGGACAAGTATCAGCCCCAGCATTTT. This gives the protein CASDRDKYQPQHF.